These 20 T cell receptor beta chains were sequenced from one sample in a study of tumor-infiltrating lymphocytes in primary liver carcinoma. Without any cell sorting, about 18-31 mg of bulk tissue yielded co-extracted RNA and DNA. Priming with a constant-region primer yielded TCR beta cDNA from around 540 ng total RNA. Libraries of TCR beta came from three nested multiplex PCR rounds with slightly modified ARM-PCR. TRBV1-TRBV30 forward primers paired with a C-beta reverse primer were used in the first two PCR rounds, which ran approximately 10 cycles each. TCRdb re-analysed the multiplex PCR reads in MiXCR, keeping a single row per CDR3 protein. Of 55,000 to 65,000 distinct CDR3 sequences in the sample, around 64% were seen once. Input material: liver tumor tissue from sampling region 2. The subset is: tumor region T2, inferior pole. These receptors came from a man between 40 and 49 years old with primary liver carcinoma and hepatitis B virus infection.

Concerning this clonotype itself: At one of its ends the junction is not consistent with the germline gene, which may arise from a read error. The chain combines TRBV29-1 with TRBJ2-1; 8 bases align to TRBD2. CDR1 and CDR2 (germline): SQVTM, ANQGSEA. The CDR3 has 12 amino acids. The CDR3 DNA sequence: TGCAGCATGCGACGGGGGGGGAATGAACAGTTCTTC. The encoded protein is CSMRRGGNEQFF.

A word on this clonotype: Because the CDR3 is missing its conserved closing phenylalanine or tryptophan, this is likely a read error. The V gene is TRBV6-1, the J gene TRBJ1-5, with TRBD1 identical over 9 bases. The CDR3 spans 16 residues. With V trimmed by 8 bases and J by 2 bases, 10 bases remained unmatched. The germline CDR1 and CDR2 sequences are MNHNS and SASEGT. The CDR3 reads CASRREQGAGNQPQHY. In nucleotides, the CDR3 is TGTGCCAGCCGCAGGGAACAGGGGGCCGGCAATCAGCCCCAGCATTAT.

At least ten counts were recorded for this clonotype. The J gene is TRBJ1-6, the V gene TRBV12-3 or TRBV12-4, with D possibly being TRBD1 (5 bases). This CDR3 has 14 amino acids. With 6 bases removed from V and 12 bases from J, the gap between germline ends came to 18 bases. The CDR3 sequence: CASSLGQGEGPLHF. The CDR3 DNA follows: TGTGCCAGCAGCCTGGGGCAGGGTGAAGGACCCCTCCACTTT.

This clonotype occurred a few times. A read error may produce the germline difference seen at one junction end. The CDR3 is CASSHGTDTQYF. The DNA for the CDR3 is TGTGCCAGCAGCCATGGGACCGATACGCAGTATTTT. This rearrangement joins TRBV4-3 to TRBJ2-3; possibly TRBD1 or TRBD2 for D (5 bases each). The CDR3 totals 12 residues. Germline loops: CDR1 LGHNA, CDR2 YSLEER.

This clonotype showed up just once. CDR3 sequence reads: CASSEAEGLGDGCEQYV. The CDR3 nucleotides read TGTGCTAGCAGTGAAGCGGAAGGACTAGGGGACGGTTGCGAGCAGTACGTC. This rearrangement joins TRBV6-1 to TRBJ2-7, with TRBD2 identical over 7 bases. The germline CDR1 and CDR2 sequences are MNHNS and SASEGT. The length of the CDR3 is 17 residues.

For this clonotype: Just one base apart from a much larger clone, this may be a read error. The V call is TRBV10-3, the J call TRBJ1-5, with 10 bases lining up with TRBD1. This CDR3 is 19 amino acids long. With 10 bases clipped from V and 2 bases from J, the junction kept 20 bases outside the gene matches. The germline CDR1 and CDR2 sequences are ENHRY and SYGVKD. The CDR3 DNA reads TGTGCCACCCACGACCTGGGACAGGGGCTGAGGTCCGGCAATCAGCCCCAGCATTTT. It is translated as CATHDLGQGLRSGNQPQHF.

Notes on this clonotype: A read error is possible here, since a much larger clone lies one base away. V is TRBV29-1 and J is TRBJ2-7; the D gene is possibly TRBD1 (6 bases). The length of the CDR3 is 13 residues. Germline lookup yields CDR1 SQVTM and CDR2 ANQGSEA. CDR3 sequence (DNA): TGCAGCGTTGTAAGGGACAACTCCTACGACCAGTACTTC. It specifies CSVVRDNSYDQYF.

Notes on this clonotype: One end of the junction fails to match germline, which may point to a read error. The chain recombines TRBV4-3 with TRBJ2-1, with 7 positions matching TRBD2. The CDR3 loop spans 16 amino acids. Germline values: CDR1 LGHNA, CDR2 YSLEER. CDR3 coding DNA: TGCGCCAGCAGCCAAGAAGCGGGAAGCTCCTACAATGTGCAGTTCTTC. Translating it yields CASSQEAGSSYNVQFF.

Points on this clonotype: Compared with germline, one end of the junction differs, possibly owing to a read error. The rearrangement links TRBV11-1 to TRBJ1-6, with D unclear. Germline CDR1 is SGHAT and CDR2 is FQDESV (reference sequence). The CDR3 totals 13 residues. The CDR3 reads CVSSRILVSPLHF. The CDR3 DNA is TGTGTCAGCAGCCGGATACTGGTTTCACCTCTCCACTTT.

This chain uses TRBV5-5 with TRBJ2-3, with TRBD2 as a possible D gene (6 bases). Germline CDR1 and CDR2: SGHKS and YYEKEE (reference sequence). The length of the CDR3 is 15 residues. V shed 5 bases and J shed 0 bases, with 13 bases lying between them. The CDR3 nucleotides are TGTGCCAGCAGGAGCGGGCTCCCCAGCACAGATACGCAGTATTTT. Amino acid sequence: CASRSGLPSTDTQYF.

Concerning this clonotype itself: A much more abundant neighbour one base away suggests this may be a read error. CDR3 in amino acids: CAISFGTSTDMQYF. CDR3 sequence (DNA): TGTGCCATCAGCTTTGGAACTAGCACAGATATGCAGTATTTT. This sequence joins TRBV11-1 and TRBJ2-3; D is perhaps TRBD2 (6 bases). Germline CDR1 and CDR2: SGHAT and FQDESV (reference sequence). CDR3 length: 14 residues.

This clonotype was seen a few times. The chain carries TRBV6-4 and TRBJ2-6; 8 positions agree with TRBD2. The CDR3 is 16 amino acids. V trimming: 6 bases; J trimming: 0 bases; junction bases outside the gene matches: 4. Germline V gene data show CDR1 as MRHNA and CDR2 as SNTAGT. CDR3 sequence (DNA): TGTGCCAGCAGCGCCGGGACTAGCTCTGGGGCCAACGTCCTGACTTTC. Protein product: CASSAGTSSGANVLTF.

Comments on this clonotype: The conserved phenylalanine or tryptophan normally closing the CDR3 is absent here, so this likely arose from a read error. The chain combines TRBV6-2 or TRBV6-3 with TRBJ2-7, with D perhaps given as TRBD1 or TRBD2 (5 bases each). Germline V lookup: CDR1 MNHEY, CDR2 SVGEGT. The CDR3 length is 11 residues. The CDR3 nucleotides are TGTGCCAGCAGAATCGGGGACGATCAGTACTCC. It translates to CASRIGDDQYS.

As regards this clonotype: This clone may be a read error of a much larger clone one base away. V gene TRBV7-9 combines with J gene TRBJ1-1, with a weak D call TRBD1 (6 bases). Trimming took off 4 bases at V and 6 bases at J, with 15 bases between the two ends. The CDR3 is made up of 14 amino acids. CDR1 is SEHNR and CDR2 is FQNEAQ in the germline V gene (reference sequence). In nucleotides, the CDR3 is TGTGCCAGCAGCTCAGAACAGGGTGAAGCTGAAGCTTTCTTT. Translated: CASSSEQGEAEAFF.

This clonotype was observed a handful of times. The J gene is TRBJ1-2, the V gene TRBV5-4; the match to TRBD1 covers 12 bases. The V and J ends lost 4 bases and 2 bases, in that order; junction bases with no gene match: 6. The CDR3 contains 16 residues. Germline CDR1 SGHNT, CDR2 YYREEE (reference sequence). DNA of the CDR3: TGTGCCAGCAGCCCGGGACAGGGGGCGCAGAACTATGGCTACACCTTC. This encodes CASSPGQGAQNYGYTF.

J is TRBJ2-5 and V is TRBV7-9; maybe TRBD2 (5 bases). Trimming took 5 bases from V and 5 from J, leaving 15 bases between them. The CDR3 has 14 residues. Germline CDR1 reads SEHNR; CDR2 reads FQNEAQ (reference sequence). As DNA, the CDR3 is TGTGCCAGCAGCCGCGGGCGGGTGGAGGAGACCCAGTACTTC. Amino acid sequence: CASSRGRVEETQYF.

In regard to this clonotype: A read error is likely, as this CDR3 ends without the conserved phenylalanine or tryptophan. No DNA is shown, since the ends of the CDR3 on it are uncertain; the CDR3 is the one TCRdb lists. The chain joins TRBV29-1 to TRBJ2-5. Germline assignment: CDR1 SQVTM and CDR2 ANQGSEA. Inclusive of both ends, the CDR3 amounts to 12 amino acids. CDR3 protein: CSFDDNQETQYL.

CDR3 loop: CASSQDGNRYNEQFF. The CDR3 DNA sequence: TGCGCCAGCAGCCAGGATGGCAACAGATACAATGAGCAGTTCTTC. The chain is built from TRBV4-3 and TRBJ2-1; D remains unclear. The germline V gene has CDR1 LGHNA and CDR2 YSLEER. V was cut by 3 bases and J by 4 bases, with 13 bases left in between. CDR3 length equals 15 residues.

As regards this clonotype: A much larger clone differs from this one at a single base, so this may be a read error. Given the absence of the conserved phenylalanine or tryptophan at the CDR3 end, a read error is likely. The chain recombines TRBV12-3 or TRBV12-4 with TRBJ2-5; tentatively, D is TRBD1 (5 bases). The CDR3 sequence is 13 residues long. CDR3 amino acids: CASTLGDGETQYS. CDR3 in DNA: TGTGCCAGCACTTTAGGGGATGGAGAGACCCAGTACTCC.

In this sample, this clonotype turned up many times. The V call is TRBV7-9, the J call TRBJ2-7; the D call may be TRBD1 or TRBD2 (5 bases each). Trimming pared 4 bases from V and 0 bases from J, leaving 7 bases between. The CDR3 runs 13 residues. Germline CDR1 reads SEHNR; CDR2 reads FQNEAQ (reference sequence). The CDR3 is CASSYGTSYEQYF. Written as DNA, the CDR3 is TGTGCCAGCAGCTACGGGACCTCCTACGAGCAGTACTTC.